A single sample gave rise to the 28 T cell receptor beta chains below, sequenced in a study of breast tumors, draining lymph nodes, adjacent tissues. TCRdb analysed the multiplex PCR reads with MiXCR anew, one entry per CDR3 protein. The sample includes more than 200,000 distinct CDR3 sequences, roughly 30% of them seen just once. Breast cancer patients provided tissue from their axillary draining lymph nodes. Sequencing used axillary lymph node tissue. These TCRs come from a female donor with breast cancer. Some clones in this sample may be carry-over from other donors' samples.

Many counts were recorded for this clonotype. This chain joins TRBV9 and TRBJ2-3; D not certain. The CDR3 contains 14 residues. The germline V and J ends were trimmed by 0 bases and 0 bases, with 5 bases remaining between them. Germline V CDR1 and CDR2: SGDLS, YYNGEE. The CDR3 here is CASSVASSTDTQYF. Written as DNA, the CDR3 is TGTGCCAGCAGCGTAGCTTCTAGCACAGATACGCAGTATTTT.

This clonotype was found many times. The chain carries TRBV9 and TRBJ1-6; the match to TRBD1 covers 8 bases. With V trimmed by 3 bases and J by 8 bases, 16 bases remained unmatched. The CDR3 spans 18 residues. Per the germline V gene, CDR1 is SGDLS and CDR2 is YYNGEE. This chain's CDR3 is CASSASTLPQGEDSPLHF. CDR3 bases: TGTGCCAGCAGCGCGTCTACCTTACCACAGGGGGAAGATTCACCCCTCCACTTT.

As concerns this clonotype: It may be a read error: a sequence one base away is much more abundant. The genes are TRBV6-5 and TRBJ1-4, with D maybe TRBD1 (5 bases). Germline V CDR1 and CDR2: MNHEY, SVGAGI. V lost 6 bases and J lost 6, with 14 bases in between. The CDR3 spans 14 residues. CDR3 nucleotides: TGTGCCAGCAGCTGGGGGGGGGAGGATGAAAAACTGTTTTTT. Protein sequence: CASSWGGEDEKLFF.

With regard to this clonotype: A much larger clone sits a single nucleotide away, making a read error possible. The CDR3 does not end in the conserved phenylalanine or tryptophan, so this is likely a read error. CDR3: CAVSRAGADNEQFL. The DNA for the CDR3 is TGTGCCGTTAGCAGGGCAGGGGCCGACAATGAGCAGTTCCTC. The chain joins TRBV7-9 to TRBJ2-1; the D gene is possibly TRBD1 (6 bases). The CDR3 contains 14 residues. CDR1 and CDR2 (germline): SEHNR, FQNEAQ (reference sequence). Trimming left V 11 bases short and J 5 bases short, with 19 bases between.

The gene calls are TRBV30 and TRBJ2-1, with 12 bases identical to TRBD1. This CDR3 has 19 amino acids. CDR1 is GTSNPN and CDR2 is SVGIG in the germline V gene (reference sequence). With V trimmed by 0 bases and J by 1 base, 10 bases remained unmatched. The CDR3 region is CAWSVRRDRGLFSYNEQFF. CDR3 in DNA: TGTGCCTGGAGTGTTCGCCGGGACAGGGGGCTTTTTTCCTACAATGAGCAGTTCTTC.

A word on this clonotype: This sequence may be a read error, since a much larger clone differs from it by one base. Because the CDR3 is missing its conserved closing phenylalanine or tryptophan, this is likely a read error. Because the CDR3's place on the DNA is in doubt, the DNA is left out and the CDR3 is given as listed by TCRdb. V usage is TRBV7-8 and J usage is TRBJ1-2; whether TRBD1, the table's D call, matches the DNA was not checked. The length of the CDR3 is 15 amino acids, counting both ends. Germline-derived CDR1 and CDR2 are SGHVS and FQNEAQ. CDR3 region: CASSRGTGKDFGYPL.

This clonotype was seen ten or more times. The genes are TRBV29-1 and TRBJ2-1; 13 bases fit TRBD2. Germline values: CDR1 SQVTM, CDR2 ANQGSEA. The CDR3 length is 18 residues. With 2 bases clipped from V and 8 bases from J, the junction kept 15 bases outside the gene matches. CDR3 DNA: TGCAGCGTTGAATCACCGAGACGGACTAGCGGGAGTAAGGATGAGCAGTTCTTC. This encodes CSVESPRRTSGSKDEQFF.

As to this clonotype: Likely a read error: the CDR3 ends without its conserved phenylalanine or tryptophan. The gene calls are TRBV7-2 and TRBJ2-3; D assignment may be TRBD1 or TRBD2 (5 bases each). The CDR3 runs to 14 residues. Per the germline V gene, CDR1 is SGHTA and CDR2 is FQGNSA. The DNA for the CDR3 is TGTGCCAACAGCTTAAGGGACGCTTCTTATACGCAGTATCTT. Translating it yields CANSLRDASYTQYL.

The table lists this clonotype with many counts. The genes are TRBV28 and TRBJ2-5; 8 positions agree with TRBD1. Germline values: CDR1 MDHEN, CDR2 SYDVKM. V was clipped by 5 bases and J by 5 bases; unmatched bases: 7. The CDR3 contains 14 residues. The CDR3 region is CASSEWTGSETQYF. CDR3 nucleotide sequence: TGTGCCAGCAGTGAATGGACAGGGTCCGAGACCCAGTACTTC.

This clonotype was counted ten times or more. This sequence joins TRBV6-2 or TRBV6-3 and TRBJ2-1, with 10 bases aligning to TRBD2. V gave up 6 bases and J gave up 0 bases; unmatched junction bases: 5. CDR3 length equals 16 residues. CDR1 and CDR2 (germline): MNHEY, SVGEGT. CDR3 sequence: CASSRSGRSSYNEQFF. The DNA for the CDR3 is TGTGCCAGCAGCCGTAGCGGGAGGAGCTCCTACAATGAGCAGTTCTTC.

In its sample, this clonotype was seen many times. This rearrangement joins TRBV20-1 to TRBJ2-5; D remains unclear. This CDR3 has 12 amino acids. Between the trimmed V and J ends, which lost 0 bases and 4 bases, there was a span of 6 bases. The V gene's germline CDR1 is DFQATT and CDR2 SNEGSKA (reference sequence). DNA for the CDR3: TGCAGTGCTAGAGATGTTGGAGAGACCCAGTACTTC. Translated, it gives CSARDVGETQYF.

The chain has TRBV7-2 and TRBJ1-4, with D possibly being TRBD1 (5 bases). The V end lost 4 bases, the J end lost 9 bases, and 9 bases lay between the germline ends. Germline CDR1 SGHTA, CDR2 FQGNSA. CDR3 length: 12 amino acids. The CDR3 region is CASSWRGQKLFF. CDR3 DNA sequence: TGTGCCAGCAGCTGGCGGGGACAAAAACTGTTTTTT.

This clonotype was observed many times. CDR3 loop: CAIYEPSSTDTQYF. CDR3 DNA sequence: TGTGCCATCTACGAACCGTCCAGCACAGATACGCAGTATTTT. The chain couples TRBV10-3 to TRBJ2-3; D not certain. V lost 8 bases to trimming and J lost 0 bases, with 12 bases between them. Germline V gene data show CDR1 as ENHRY and CDR2 as SYGVKD. The CDR3 has 14 amino acids.

This clonotype was picked up many times. V gene TRBV7-8 combines with J gene TRBJ1-6, with 10 positions matching TRBD1. CDR3 length: 14 residues. Losses at the gene ends were 7 bases for V and 9 bases for J; bases not matched to a gene: 6. The germline V gene has CDR1 SGHVS and CDR2 FQNEAQ. The CDR3: CASTQRDRGSPLHF. CDR3 coding DNA: TGTGCCAGCACCCAGCGGGACAGGGGTTCACCCCTCCACTTT.

Ten or more counts support this clonotype. The chain recombines TRBV12-3 or TRBV12-4 with TRBJ1-4, with D unresolved. Deletions cut 7 bases from V and 7 bases from J, with 19 bases between. This CDR3 comprises 15 residues. The CDR3 loop is CASTPEGNLPEKLFF. DNA of the CDR3: TGTGCCAGCACCCCCGAAGGCAATCTACCTGAAAAACTGTTTTTT.

This clonotype came up a few times. The chain couples TRBV9 to TRBJ1-1; 7 bases match TRBD1. Losses at the gene ends were 0 bases for V and 4 bases for J; bases not matched to a gene: 3. The germline V gene has CDR1 SGDLS and CDR2 YYNGEE. CDR3 length: 14 amino acids. CDR3: CASSVGRGATEAFF. In DNA, the CDR3 is TGTGCCAGCAGCGTAGGCAGGGGGGCCACTGAAGCTTTCTTT.

This clonotype was found a few times. The genes are TRBV3-1 and TRBJ2-2; possibly TRBD1 or TRBD2 for D (5 bases each). This CDR3 region has 16 residues. Trimming shortened V by 1 base and J by 7 bases, and 16 bases separated the two germline ends. The germline CDR1 and CDR2 sequences are LGHDT and YNNKEL (reference sequence). The CDR3 DNA sequence: TGTGCCAGCAGCCAAGGTGGGGCTAGCTTCGGCGGGGAGCTGTTTTTT. It yields the protein CASSQGGASFGGELFF.

This clonotype has only one observation. The chain uses TRBV6-2 or TRBV6-3 and TRBJ2-1; D not resolved. The CDR3 covers 14 residues. CDR1 and CDR2 from the germline V gene are MNHEY and SVGEGT. V was shortened by 0 bases and J by 10 bases, with 13 bases between the two germline ends. The CDR3 region is CASSYSIAAREQFF. CDR3 coding DNA: TGTGCCAGCAGTTACTCGATAGCAGCACGCGAGCAGTTCTTC.

This clonotype was detected ten times or more. The CDR3 DNA follows: TGCGCCAGCAGCTTGGCCGGGACACCAAATCAGCCCCAGCATTTT. The encoded protein is CASSLAGTPNQPQHF. The chain recombines TRBV5-1 with TRBJ1-5, with a weak D call TRBD1 (6 bases). V lost 0 bases to trimming and J lost 4 bases, with 11 bases between them. From germline, CDR1 is SGHRS and CDR2 YFSETQ. The CDR3 contains 15 residues.

In DNA form, the CDR3 reads TGCGCCAGCAGCTTGGACGGGACTAGCGGGAGTGCGAGGCAGTACTTC. Residues: CASSLDGTSGSARQYF. The genes are TRBV5-1 and TRBJ2-7; 14 bases line up with TRBD2. Trimming removed 0 bases from V and 9 bases from J; junction bases left unmatched: 8. CDR1 and CDR2 from the germline V gene are SGHRS and YFSETQ. This CDR3 is built from 16 residues. The full variable domain, its missing parts supplied by reference TRBV5-1 and TRBJ2-7, is KAGVTQTPRYLIKTRGQQVTLSCSPISGHRSVSWYQQTPGQGLQFLFEYFSETQRNKGNFPGRFSGRQFSNSRSEMNVSTLELGDSALYLCASSLDGTSGSARQYFGPGTRLTVT.

This clonotype has at least ten counts. This chain joins TRBV7-9 and TRBJ1-2, with 7 bases identical to TRBD1. Germline lookup yields CDR1 SEHNR and CDR2 FQNEAQ (reference sequence). The CDR3 has 15 amino acids. Trimming took 4 bases from V and 2 from J; bases not matched to a gene: 7. CDR3 residues: CASSSGGHPNYGYTF. CDR3 nucleotide sequence: TGTGCCAGCAGCTCAGGGGGACATCCAAACTATGGCTACACCTTC.

Of note for this clonotype: This could be a read error, since a much larger clone is one nucleotide away. J is TRBJ2-7 and V is TRBV5-1; D perhaps matches TRBD2 (6 bases). Germline values: CDR1 SGHRS, CDR2 YFSETQ. The CDR3 covers 12 residues. The CDR3 region has the DNA TGCGCCAGCAGCTTTGGCGGGAACGAGCACTACTTC. Translating it yields CASSFGGNEHYF.

The chain recombines TRBV6-1 with TRBJ1-2; no reliable D call. The CDR3 has 17 residues. V lost 2 bases, J lost 3 bases, and 19 bases lay in between. Germline CDR1 and CDR2: MNHNS and SASEGT. Written as DNA, the CDR3 is TGTGCCAGCAGTGAATTGGGTCCAGCTCGTAGCGACTATGGCTACACCTTC. Residues: CASSELGPARSDYGYTF.

The V call is TRBV6-2 or TRBV6-3, the J call TRBJ1-6; possibly TRBD1 for D (5 bases). The V gene's germline CDR1 is MNHEY and CDR2 SVGEGT. V lost 6 bases and J 1 base, leaving 10 bases between the germline ends. This CDR3 is built from 15 residues. CDR3 nucleotide sequence: TGTGCCAGCAGGGGACGGGGGTCCTATAATTCACCCCTCCACTTT. It specifies CASRGRGSYNSPLHF.

This chain joins TRBV6-5 and TRBJ2-1; D remains ambiguous. The CDR3 length is 11 residues. The germline V gene encodes CDR1 MNHEY and CDR2 SVGAGI. V lost 5 bases, J lost 7 bases, and 6 bases lay in between. The CDR3 DNA is TGTGCCAGCAGTCACCTAAATGAGCAGTTCTTC. It encodes CASSHLNEQFF.

The V and J genes are TRBV14 and TRBJ1-2, with no clear D. Germline V CDR1 and CDR2: SGHDN, FVKESK. V shed 0 bases and J shed 6 bases, with 11 bases lying between them. The CDR3 is made up of 14 amino acids. CDR3 DNA: TGTGCCAGCAGCCAAGAGTCTGGGCATCATGGCTACACCTTC. It is translated as CASSQESGHHGYTF.

This clonotype appeared many times. The chain employs TRBV3-1 and TRBJ1-2; TRBD1 might be the D (6 bases). The ends were cut back, 3 bases at V and 5 bases at J, with 16 bases in the middle. This CDR3 has 15 amino acids. CDR1 and CDR2 from the germline V gene are LGHDT and YNNKEL (reference sequence). The CDR3 sequence: CASSHSWGGGYGYTF. Here the CDR3 DNA reads TGTGCCAGCAGCCATTCCTGGGGAGGGGGTTATGGCTACACCTTC.

This clonotype was picked up a small number of times. The CDR3 region is CASSLDSGTEAFF. CDR3 bases: TGTGCCAGCAGCTTAGACTCTGGGACTGAAGCTTTCTTT. V gene TRBV5-5 combines with J gene TRBJ1-1, with D hard to call. The CDR3 contains 13 residues. Germline V CDR1 and CDR2: SGHKS, YYEKEE (reference sequence). Deletions cut 2 bases from V and 5 bases from J, with 10 bases between. The complete variable domain, with remaining parts taken from reference TRBV5-5 and TRBJ1-1, reads DAGVTQSPTHLIKTRGQQVTLRCSPISGHKSVSWYQQVLGQGPQFIFQYYEKEERGRGNFPDRFSARQFPNYSSELNVNALLLGDSALYLCASSLDSGTEAFFGQGTRLTVV.